This T cell receptor beta chain comes out of a study of T cell clonality in common variable immunodeficiency (dated by TCRdb to the mid-2010s). For sequencing, equivalent amounts of genomic DNA were input from CVID and control samples. For every sample, a 60 bp segment covering the rearranged TCRbeta CDR3 region was amplified and then sequenced. The immunoSEQ assay, a bias-corrected multiplex PCR combined with high-throughput sequencing, was used to amplify TCRbeta. From the authors' description of their analysis: Each unique nucleotide sequence was treated as a clone and annotated with V, D and J genes, copy number and frequency. Sequences were labeled productive if in frame, and non-productive if out of frame or containing stop codons. As previously described, clonality was computed from Shannon's entropy. The predicted amino acid sequences of productive clones were used to derive mean CDR3 Kyte-Doolittle hydropathy. Hierarchical clustering of scaled V gene usage was performed with the R hclust function using Manhattan distance and complete linkage. Clone sharing by CDR3 amino acid sequence was assessed by resampling 12 repertoires per group over 100 rounds. The repertoires were screened for about 70 published EBV-specific TCRbeta sequences and approximately 230 published CMV-specific TCRbeta sequences. Analysis left out a couple of CVID samples that produced under 10,000 sequences, so around 40 CVID repertoires remained. The clones in this table, taken by TCRdb from immuneACCESS, are in-frame only. Not every clone is retained; where verified, under half of the shortfall comes from an unresolved V gene, and the cause of the rest is unknown. The D gene and trimming were derived from the DNA, and the V and J assignments and clone size from that table. The table gives 35,000 to 50,000 clones for this sample, with none occurring only once. The top ten clonotypes cover about 1.3% of the sample.

Study-wide findings and limitations: Even though DNA input was the same, control samples had an average of around 81,000 unique sequences each, compared with about 32,000 in CVID samples. CVID TCRbeta sequences reportedly showed fewer deletions and N-nucleotide insertions and lacked highly modified clones with 13 or more V deletions. Compared with healthy controls, CVID subjects showed increased TCRbeta clonality (t-test p = 0.018), a feature most characteristic of about a third of subjects. According to the authors, finding the cause of the higher clonality in CVID would require sequencing the repertoires of T cell subpopulations. Correlations of repertoire features with clinical complications were constrained by heterogeneity among patients within the CVID cohort. Fewer TCRbeta clones were shared among CVID subjects than among healthy controls (p < 0.0001).

The germline V gene supplies CDR1 SGHNT and CDR2 YENEEA. The CDR3 starts with the cysteine, ends with the phenylalanine, and has 14 residues. Only the CDR3 bases that were read are kept: 33 of them, in frame from base 1. This clone appeared a few times. It has no known antigen specificity. A much larger clone differs from this one at a single base, so this may be a read error. The read ends 3 residues early relative to the CDR3; the germline J gene fills the gap. Most CVID patients and most healthy controls were of Caucasian heritage. Heparinized peripheral whole blood samples of roughly 5 to 9 ml were obtained from each donor. Genomic DNA from adults with common variable immune deficiency (CVID) and from healthy adult controls was used to sequence TCRbeta CDR3 repertoires. The control group was made up of approximately 22 healthy adult volunteers (about ten male and roughly 12 female) whose ages ranged from 23 to 66 years, with a mean age of almost 35. Diluted blood was subjected to density centrifugation over Hypaque 1077 or Ficoll-Paque for isolation of peripheral blood mononuclear cells. Unsorted mononuclear cells served as the source of genomic DNA, which was extracted either by Qiagen column purification or by a centrifugation-based method.

The chain joins TRBV11-3 to TRBJ2-3, with 8 bases in between that match TRBD1. Sample: peripheral blood mononuclear cells. The TCR originated in a person between 18 and 75 years old in good health. The CDR3: CASSISGGAETQYF. CDR3 bases read: TGTGCCAGCAGCATCTCAGGGGGCGCGGAGACG.